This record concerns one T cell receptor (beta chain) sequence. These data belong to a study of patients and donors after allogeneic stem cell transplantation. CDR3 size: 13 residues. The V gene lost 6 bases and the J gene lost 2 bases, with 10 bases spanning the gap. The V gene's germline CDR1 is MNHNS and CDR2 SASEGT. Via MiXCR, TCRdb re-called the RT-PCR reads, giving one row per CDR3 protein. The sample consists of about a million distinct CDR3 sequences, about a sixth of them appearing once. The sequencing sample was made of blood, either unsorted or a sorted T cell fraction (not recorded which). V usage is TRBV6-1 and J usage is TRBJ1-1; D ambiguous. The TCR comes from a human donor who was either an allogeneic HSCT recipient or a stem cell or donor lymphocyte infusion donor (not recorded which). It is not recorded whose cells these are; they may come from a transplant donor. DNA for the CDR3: TGTGCCAGCAGCCAGCAGGACAACACTGAAGCTTTCTTT. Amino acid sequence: CASSQQDNTEAFF.